The clone carrying this T cell receptor beta chain was counted at least ten times. Germline V gene lookup returns CDR1 LGHNA and CDR2 YNFKEQ. Trimming cost V 0 bases and J 1 base, with 11 bases left between them. The CDR3 loop spans 16 amino acids. This sample is drawn from a study of response to subunit inactivated influenza vaccine. TCRdb passed the RT-PCR reads through MiXCR, listing each CDR3 protein once. In the table there are about 570,000 distinct CDR3 sequences, 11% of which are singletons. Another study also made use of these data, one on T cells expressing NK-cell markers. From that study: The TCR beta cDNA came from 5'RACE template switching with UMIs. The study drew TCR beta repertoires from sorted CD3+CD56+NKG2C+, CD3+CD56+NKG2C- and CD3+CD56-NKG2C+ T cells. Unclear, still, was the HCMV specificity of the expanded NKG2C+ T cell clones.

The V call is TRBV4-2, the J call TRBJ2-3, with TRBD2 as a possible D gene (6 bases). The sample here was PBMCs from blood, taken on the day of vaccination. The clonotype comes from a man aged 45-65 years who received an inactivated influenza vaccine. The CDR3 is CASSQDPWGGTDTQYF. As DNA, the CDR3 is TGTGCCAGCAGCCAAGATCCGTGGGGGGGCACAGATACGCAGTATTTT.